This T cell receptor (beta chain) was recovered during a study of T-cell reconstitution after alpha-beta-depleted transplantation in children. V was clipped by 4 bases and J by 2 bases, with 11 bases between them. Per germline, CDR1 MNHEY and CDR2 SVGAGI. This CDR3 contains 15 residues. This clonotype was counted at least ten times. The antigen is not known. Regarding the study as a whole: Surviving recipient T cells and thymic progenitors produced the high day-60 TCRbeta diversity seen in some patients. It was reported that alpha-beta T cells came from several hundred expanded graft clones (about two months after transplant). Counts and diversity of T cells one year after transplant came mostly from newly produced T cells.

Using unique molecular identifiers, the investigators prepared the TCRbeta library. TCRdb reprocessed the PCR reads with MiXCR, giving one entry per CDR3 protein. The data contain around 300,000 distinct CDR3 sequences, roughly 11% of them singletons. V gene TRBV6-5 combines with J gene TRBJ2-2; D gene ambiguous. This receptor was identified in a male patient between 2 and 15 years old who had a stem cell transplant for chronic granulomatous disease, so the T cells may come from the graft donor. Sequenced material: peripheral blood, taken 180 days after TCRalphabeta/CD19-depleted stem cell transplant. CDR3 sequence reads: CASSFSRKNTGELFF. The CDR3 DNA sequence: TGTGCCAGCAGTTTTTCTCGTAAAAACACCGGGGAGCTGTTTTTT.